This T cell receptor (beta chain) was recorded in a study of a mutant IDH1 vaccine in newly diagnosed glioma. Study-wide context: The therapy given earlier, which was standard therapy, consisted of radiotherapy, temozolomide, or both, and most of the patients received both. Study-wide findings and caveats: Among all patients, vaccine-induced immune responses occurred in approximately 93%.

The assay was immunoSEQ multiplex PCR, and TCRdb's table has in-frame clones only and misses some. The sample holds 38,000 or so clones, under 90% seen once. Time point defined: week 11, during vaccination. It was 300 ug of mutant IDH1 20-mer peptide that made up each vaccine dose, given with topical imiquimod. Concerning this clone: Its matching antigen is unknown.

The germline V gene encodes CDR1 GTSNPN and CDR2 SVGIG (reference sequence). V was clipped by 1 base and J by 6 bases, with 20 bases between them. The CDR3 totals 16 residues. The gene calls are TRBV30 and TRBJ2-3; D assignment may be TRBD1 or TRBD2 (5 bases each). The sample in question was peripheral blood mononuclear cells (PBMCs), obtained from a glioma patient whose treatment included an IDH1 peptide vaccine. The TCR was taken from a woman aged 30 to 39 with glioma. Some clones in this sample may be carry-over from other donors' samples. CDR3 nucleotides: TGTGCCTGGAGTGGGGGCTACCCAAACTGGGGGGATACGCAGTATTTT. Translating gives CAWSGGYPNWGDTQYF.